Listed below are T cell receptor beta chains from one sample, sequenced in a study of response to subunit inactivated influenza vaccine. Each CDR3 protein is one row after TCRdb ran MiXCR on the RT-PCR reads. The table includes approximately 530,000 distinct CDR3 sequences, around 8% detected once. Specimen: PBMCs from blood, collected less than 30 months after vaccination. The receptors were gathered from a man in his fifties or sixties who received an inactivated influenza vaccine. CDR3s leave out the opening cysteine and the closing phenylalanine or tryptophan. The order of the fields is V gene, J gene, CDR3 protein.

V: TRBV4-2; J: TRBJ2-2; CDR3: ASSHGGGNTGELF
V: TRBV7-3; J: TRBJ2-1; CDR3: ASSPQTSGRFDEQF
V: TRBV27; J: TRBJ2-2; CDR3: ASSVILTDGTGELF
V: TRBV7-2; J: TRBJ2-2; CDR3: ASNWFAGELF
V: TRBV15; J: TRBJ2-7; CDR3: ATSRGDRGTEQY
V: TRBV7-9; J: TRBJ2-1; CDR3: ASSSRGKSYNEQF
V: TRBV19; J: TRBJ2-1; CDR3: ASTSRTGREQF
V: TRBV7-2; J: TRBJ2-1; CDR3: ASSGQASYNEQF
V: TRBV25-1; J: TRBJ2-5; CDR3: ASSESGGPSETQY
V: TRBV9; J: TRBJ2-6; CDR3: ASSAGTGQTGANVLT
V: TRBV20-1; J: TRBJ2-4; CDR3: SAGAGGGNIQY
V: TRBV14; J: TRBJ2-7; CDR3: ASSRGQGFYEQY
V: TRBV6-1; J: TRBJ1-2; CDR3: ASSMGQIYGYT
V: TRBV2; J: TRBJ2-1; CDR3: ASRRLAGANEQF
V: TRBV28; J: TRBJ2-1; CDR3: ASSLSDRWEEQYNEQF
V: TRBV20-1; J: TRBJ1-3; CDR3: SAPDRNGNTIY
V: TRBV4-3; J: TRBJ2-3; CDR3: ASSQDRDRSTDTQY
V: TRBV20-1; J: TRBJ2-5; CDR3: SASRVVGSGETQY
V: TRBV10-3; J: TRBJ2-7; CDR3: ATEPGQFHEQY
V: TRBV6-2/TRBV6-3; J: TRBJ1-5; CDR3: ASSYSTQTGLNQPQH
V: TRBV7-9; J: TRBJ1-1; CDR3: ASSTRTRGAEAF
V: TRBV20-1; J: TRBJ2-3; CDR3: SAKQGGNTDTQY
V: TRBV6-2/TRBV6-3; J: TRBJ2-7; CDR3: ASTLGGATYEQY
V: TRBV20-1; J: TRBJ2-1; CDR3: SAVILGTSGGGNEQF
V: TRBV24-1; J: TRBJ2-1; CDR3: ATSDTRSSYNEQF